These T cell receptor beta chains were read from a single sample in a study of metastatic and nonmetastatic thyroid tumors. TCRdb reanalyzed the PCR reads via MiXCR. The sample shows roughly 89,000 clones, approximately 13% of them seen only once. Input material: tumor tissue. Every receptor here comes from a female donor with papillary thyroid cancer or a benign thyroid nodule (not recorded which). Some clones in this sample may be carry-over from other donors' samples. The CDR3 runs from the conserved cysteine through the conserved F or W. A D gene is named only where the DNA matches it firmly. Clone sizes are given selectively: once, few, many, or a class where the clone is expanded.

clone_size j_call d_call v_call cdr3_aa cdr3_nt
- TRBJ2-2 - TRBV11-2 CASILEFSAGELFF TGTGCCAGCATCTTAGAATTTAGTGCCGGGGAGCTGTTTTTT
- TRBJ1-5 - TRBV24-1 CATGNMGNHPQHF TGTGCCACGGGTAACATGGGCAATCATCCCCAGCATTTT
many TRBJ2-1 - TRBV15 CATSRDLANEQFF TGTGCCACCAGCAGAGATCTTGCCAATGAGCAGTTCTTC
many TRBJ1-1 - TRBV9 CASSVGRMNTEAFF TGTGCCAGCAGCGTAGGGAGGATGAACACTGAAGCTTTCTTT
many TRBJ2-4 - TRBV28 CASSLTGIEAKNIQYF TGTGCCAGCAGTCTCACAGGGATTGAGGCCAAAAACATTCAGTACTTC
many TRBJ1-4 - TRBV5-1 CASSPPGRRDEKLFF TGCGCCAGCAGCCCGCCGGGCAGGAGAGATGAAAAACTGTTTTTT
many TRBJ2-1 - TRBV7-9 CASSLVGNGGGEQFF TGTGCCAGCAGCTTAGTGGGGAATGGGGGCGGTGAGCAGTTCTTC
many TRBJ1-1 - TRBV2 CASSEGDGRDTEAFF TGTGCCAGCAGTGAGGGGGACGGTAGGGACACTGAAGCTTTCTTT
- TRBJ2-1 - TRBV9 CASSAEGGGDEQFF TGCGCCAGCAGCGCAGAAGGCGGAGGGGATGAGCAGTTCTTC
few TRBJ2-7 - TRBV27 CASSLRLARHYEQYF TGTGCCAGCAGTTTAAGACTGGCAAGGCACTACGAGCAGTACTTC
many TRBJ2-5 TRBD2 TRBV7-9 CASSTSGMGETQYF TGTGCCAGCAGTACTAGCGGGATGGGAGAGACCCAGTACTTC
many TRBJ2-4 - TRBV24-1 CATSRGTGIQYF TGTGCCACCAGTCGGGGTACGGGCATTCAGTACTTC
many TRBJ1-2 - TRBV28 CASSLGTLPYGYTF TGTGCCAGCAGTCTCGGGACATTACCGTATGGCTACACCTTC
many TRBJ2-1 TRBD2 TRBV5-1 CASSSWTSGRGEQFF TGCGCCAGCAGCTCCTGGACTAGCGGGAGGGGTGAGCAGTTCTTC
many TRBJ2-3 TRBD2 TRBV6-1 CASRGTSGSADTQYF TGTGCCAGCAGAGGGACTAGCGGGAGTGCAGATACGCAGTATTTT
many TRBJ1-1 - TRBV6-1 CATQGNLATEAFF TGTGCCACCCAGGGTAATCTAGCCACTGAAGCTTTCTTT
many TRBJ1-2 - TRBV20-1 CSAPVSGYTF TGCAGTGCCCCTGTATCGGGCTACACCTTC